The rows below give T cell receptor beta chains drawn from one sample of a study of glioma-infiltrating T cells after dendritic cell vaccination. Clones were sequenced by immunoSEQ multiplex PCR, and TCRdb holds only the in-frame ones, with some missing. The sample holds approximately 90,000 clones, 85% to 90% seen once. Source: blood, taken before dendritic cell vaccination. The receptors stem from a human donor with glioblastoma. Both conserved end residues are part of each CDR3. A row's size may be missing; if present it is once, few, many or a size class.

>TRBV2|TRBJ1-4|NA
CASSKNGGRDEKLFF
>TRBV5-1|TRBJ1-2|NA
CASSLGGQGAYGYTF
>TRBV18|TRBJ2-5|NA
CASSPPSKGAQETQYF
>TRBV11-2|TRBJ1-4|once
CASSLGGQRTANEKLFF
>TRBV7-2|TRBJ1-1|NA
CASSLRQGATEAFF
>TRBV7-9|TRBJ1-6|NA
CASSLSRGGFNSPLHF
>TRBV18|TRBJ1-2|NA
CASSPTTGHYGYTF
>TRBV6-1|TRBJ2-1|NA
CASSEASGSYEEFF
>TRBV2|TRBJ2-1|few
CASTGQGASFNQFF
>TRBV5-4|TRBJ1-1|NA
CASSLGAGVKNTEAFF
>TRBV13|TRBJ2-4|NA
CASSLSLNIQYF
>TRBV18|TRBJ2-2|NA
CASPVSSNTGELFF
>TRBV18|TRBJ1-4|few
CASSPRGPNEKLFF
>TRBV7-3|TRBJ2-7|NA
CASSPQAGGPYEQYF
>TRBV28|TRBJ1-2|NA
CASSPSWGQNLYGYTF
>TRBV2|TRBJ2-1|NA
CASRIRTSENYEQFF
>TRBV6-5|TRBJ1-1|NA
CASTLDRGTTEAFF
>TRBV27|TRBJ2-7|NA
CASSLSASGTSGILEQYF
>TRBV5-8|TRBJ1-6|few
CASSPGQGYNSPLHF
>TRBV5-1|TRBJ2-7|once
CASSSQGQGSNEQYF
>TRBV7-9|TRBJ2-7|NA
CAGGGGPYEQYF
>TRBV9|TRBJ2-7|NA
CASSVAPGPYEQYF
>TRBV5-1|TRBJ1-2|NA
CASLPDRGQGGYTF
>TRBV5-4|TRBJ2-7|NA
CASSVQGRQYF
>TRBV25-1|TRBJ1-2|NA
CASTHGDITRGGYTF
>TRBV19|TRBJ2-7|NA
CASSMESATYEQYF
>TRBV2|TRBJ2-5|NA
CASSGTGSRGTQYF
>TRBV5-6|TRBJ2-6|few
CASSFTTGSSGANVLTF
>TRBV6-1|TRBJ2-7|NA
CASRLASGGLYEQYF
>TRBV9|TRBJ2-7|NA
CASSVEIESSYEQYF
>TRBV5-1|TRBJ1-5|NA
CASSSRPGQGAQPQHF
>TRBV27|TRBJ1-1|NA
CASTDRRNTEAFF
>TRBV29-1|TRBJ1-3|NA
CSVERDSAGNTIYF
>TRBV29-1|TRBJ2-1|NA
CSAPTGGNEQFF
>TRBV5-1|TRBJ1-1|NA
CASSLSNTEAFF
>TRBV10-3|TRBJ1-5|NA
CAMKATAGGPQHF
>TRBV5-4|TRBJ1-2|once
CASSIGQGAPGGYTF
>TRBV2|TRBJ2-2|NA
CASTRDRANTGELFF
>TRBV5-4|TRBJ1-2|NA
CASSLAGGGRTHGYTF
>TRBV11-2|TRBJ1-2|NA
CASRLSGTGYGYTF
>TRBV4-2|TRBJ2-7|NA
CASSQAGTGGMDEQYF
>TRBV9|TRBJ2-3|once
CASSADPLSGSIVTDTQYF
>TRBV10-1|TRBJ1-2|NA
CASSEAGLSFRGYTF
>TRBV7-3|TRBJ2-1|NA
CASSRDRVSYNEQFF
>TRBV5-1|TRBJ2-5|NA
CASSPMTGDETQYF
>TRBV28|TRBJ1-5|NA
CASSLNSENQPQHF
>TRBV6-1|TRBJ1-1|once
CASRTRGRNTEAFF
>TRBV5-1|TRBJ1-3|once
CASSTGSSGNTIYF
>TRBV6-5|TRBJ1-1|NA
CASSLTGGTEAFF
>TRBV4-1|TRBJ2-7|NA
CASSPRQTLSYEQYF